The following is a T cell receptor (beta chain) sequence with its context. Its antigen remains unknown. The length of the CDR3 is 17 residues. Germline CDR1 reads MNHEY; CDR2 reads SMNVEV (reference sequence). Trimming cost V 6 bases and J 2 bases; bases outside gene matches: 11. This table comes from immunoSEQ multiplex PCR, and its TCRdb copy is limited to in-frame clones, with some not included. Of more than 1.2 million clones in the sample, roughly 98.5% were seen once. This entry is derived from a study of shared clonotypes between healthy human individuals. Whole-study context: Every donor yielded three CD4 naive, three CD4 memory, two CD8 naive and one CD8 memory plate. Study-level points and caveats: Only blood was sampled; tissue repertoires likely differ. Limitation of the genetic and exposure-history diversity represented came from the few donors.

This sequence originates from a man aged 25-40 years in good health. The J gene is TRBJ2-2, the V gene TRBV27; 8 bases line up with TRBD2. Sequencing was carried out using naive CD4+ T cells sorted from blood. Subset indicated: CD45RA+ positively selected. The CDR3: CASSPLGLAGNTGELFF. CDR3 bases: TGTGCCAGCAGCCCTCTGGGGCTAGCGGGTAACACCGGGGAGCTGTTTTTT.